The next 9 T cell receptor beta chains were all read from a single sample in a study of OX40 agonist ivuxolimab in advanced cancers. The library was produced with the immunoSEQ multiplex PCR assay. TCRdb provides this immuneACCESS table in a form limited to in-frame rearrangements. Some clones are lacking; in checked studies, under half of them reflect an unresolved V gene, and why the rest are absent is not known. The sample data list some 86,000 clones, and 80% to 95% of these were observed just once. Of the sample, more than 5.5% falls within the top ten clones. Sequenced material: CD4+ or CD8+ T cells sorted from blood, taken in a trial of the OX40 agonist ivuxolimab. All receptors come from an adult with an advanced solid tumor such as melanoma, head and neck, liver or kidney cancer.

CDR3 DNA sequence: TGTGCCTGGAGTAGTGGGGGTACGGGCAATCAGCCCCAGCATTTT. This codes for CAWSSGGTGNQPQHF. The V call is TRBV30, the J call TRBJ1-5; possible D gene TRBD1, 5 bases. Trimming removed 2 bases at V and 2 bases at J, with 13 bases between. The CDR3 consists of 15 residues. Germline values: CDR1 GTSNPN, CDR2 SVGIG (reference sequence).

The chain uses TRBV5-4 and TRBJ1-4; the D gene is possibly TRBD1 (6 bases). Per the germline V gene, CDR1 is SGHNT and CDR2 is YYREEE (reference sequence). V shed 0 bases and J shed 2 bases, with 11 bases lying between them. CDR3 size: 16 residues. CDR3 coding DNA: TGTGCCAGCAGCTTGGGTCAGGGGCGCACTAATGAAAAACTGTTTTTT. Amino acids: CASSLGQGRTNEKLFF. The variable domain in full, completed from reference TRBV5-4 and TRBJ1-4, reads ETGVTQSPTHLIKTRGQQVTLRCSSQSGHNTVSWYQQALGQGPQFIFQYYREEENGRGNFPPRFSGLQFPNYSSELNVNALELDDSALYLCASSLGQGRTNEKLFFGSGTQLSVL.

The chain joins TRBV28 to TRBJ1-4, with D possibly TRBD1 on 5 matching bases. Trimming took 4 bases from V and 4 from J, leaving 13 bases between them. The CDR3 runs to 15 residues. Germline V gene data show CDR1 as MDHEN and CDR2 as SYDVKM. The CDR3 DNA follows: TGTGCCAGCAGTTCCCGGACAAACCTTAATGAAAAACTGTTTTTT. As protein: CASSSRTNLNEKLFF.

The chain couples TRBV4-1 to TRBJ2-7; D gene uncertain. The CDR3 has 12 amino acids. Germline lookup yields CDR1 MGHRA and CDR2 YSYEKL. Trimming left V 4 bases short and J 5 bases short, with 9 bases between. CDR3 DNA: TGCGCCAGCAGCCGGATCGGACACGAGCAGTACTTC. It is translated as CASSRIGHEQYF.

This clone has more than one count but fewer than ten. The chain couples TRBV28 to TRBJ2-7; 11 nucleotides match TRBD2. The CDR3 spans 15 residues. J was trimmed by 0 bases and V by 5 bases; bases with no gene match: 3. CDR1 is MDHEN, CDR2 SYDVKM, per germline. In DNA form, the CDR3 reads TGTGCCAGCAGTGCTAGCGGGAGGCACTCCTACGAGCAGTACTTC. Residues: CASSASGRHSYEQYF.

This clone was picked up one time. The rearrangement links TRBV5-1 to TRBJ2-5; tentative D call: TRBD1 (6 bases). CDR1 and CDR2 (germline): SGHRS, YFSETQ. V lost 0 bases and J 5 bases, leaving 17 bases between the germline ends. The CDR3 totals 16 residues. The CDR3 here is CASSLVAGDIRETQYF. CDR3 nucleotide sequence: TGCGCCAGCAGCTTGGTCGCAGGGGATATTAGGGAGACCCAGTACTTC.

The chain uses TRBV29-1 and TRBJ2-5, with a tentative D call TRBD2 (7 bases). The CDR3 sequence is 13 residues long. V was shortened by 4 bases and J by 2 bases, with 11 bases between the two germline ends. CDR1 and CDR2 (germline): SQVTM, ANQGSEA. The CDR3 DNA reads as TGCAGCGTTGGGGGGGGCATGCAAGAGACCCAGTACTTC. It translates to CSVGGGMQETQYF. Variable domain in full (rest from reference TRBV29-1 and TRBJ2-5): SAVISQKPSRDICQRGTSLTIQCQVDSQVTMMFWYRQQPGQSLTLIATANQGSEATYESGFVIDKFPISRPNLTFSTLTVSNMSPEDSSIYLCSVGGGMQETQYFGPGTRLLVL.

The chain is built from TRBV18 and TRBJ1-3; no clear D. V lost 2 bases and J 0 bases, leaving 5 bases between the germline ends. This CDR3 is built from 14 residues. Germline V CDR1 and CDR2: KGHSH, LQKENI. In nucleotides, the CDR3 is TGTGCCAGCTCACCAGCTAACTCTGGAAACACCATATATTTT. Translation gives CASSPANSGNTIYF. The full variable domain, rest sourced from reference TRBV18 and TRBJ1-3, is NAGVMQNPRHLVRRRGQEARLRCSPMKGHSHVYWYRQLPEEGLKFMVYLQKENIIDESGMPKERFSAEFPKEGPSILRIQQVVRGDSAAYFCASSPANSGNTIYFGEGSWLTVV.

This clone was seen more than once but under ten times. The CDR3 here is CASSESLASGELFF. The CDR3 DNA reads as TGCGCCAGCAGTGAGTCTCTAGCTTCCGGGGAGCTGTTTTTT. V usage is TRBV10-1 and J usage is TRBJ2-2, with D possibly being TRBD2 (5 bases). This CDR3 comprises 14 residues. Germline assignment: CDR1 WNHNN and CDR2 SYGVQD (reference sequence). The V and J ends lost 0 bases and 6 bases respectively, with 8 bases between them.